Following are 14 T cell receptor beta chains from one sample sequenced in a study of cytomegalovirus exposure and HLA in healthy donors (TCRdb year 2017). Receptors were amplified or captured by the immunoSEQ multiplex PCR assay. For the multiplex PCR, a mixture combining 60 forward primers for TCR Vbeta segments and 13 reverse primers for TCR Jbeta segments was used. Drawn from immuneACCESS, this table holds only the in-frame rearrangements with V and J called that TCRdb kept. Clones are partly lost; checked studies trace under half to an unresolved V gene and leave the rest unexplained. The sample contains about 140,000 clones, more than 75% of them found a single time. The ten largest clones add up to approximately 2.8% of the sample. Sequencing was performed on PBMCs. Receptors were obtained from a female donor in good health and CMV-seronegative.

The chain uses TRBV29-1 and TRBJ1-1; D not resolved. The CDR3 contains 12 residues. Per germline, CDR1 SQVTM and CDR2 ANQGSEA. Deletions cut 4 bases from V and 1 base from J, with 7 bases between. CDR3 sequence reads: CSVGSGNTEAFF. The CDR3 DNA reads as TGCAGCGTTGGATCGGGGAACACTGAAGCTTTCTTT.

The rearrangement uses TRBV6-5 and TRBJ2-5; 10 bases agree with TRBD1. Judging by the DNA end, TRBJ2-7 fits better; the J call may be wrong. Germline lookup yields CDR1 MNHEY and CDR2 SVGAGI. CDR3 length: 14 amino acids. CDR3 DNA sequence: TGTGCCAGCAGCAGGACGGACAGGGGGAACGAGCAGTACTTC. This sequence encodes CASSRTDRGNEQYF.

As regards this clone: The same CDR3 also results from other DNA sequences found in this sample. In DNA, the CDR3 is TGTGCCAGCAGTGGAGGTTATAGCAATCAGCCCCAGCATTTT. Protein product: CASSGGYSNQPQHF. The V and J genes are TRBV6-1 and TRBJ1-5, with D unclear. From germline, CDR1 is MNHNS and CDR2 SASEGT. The CDR3 consists of 14 residues. Trimming left V 4 bases short and J 0 bases short, with 7 bases between.

V gene TRBV11-3 combines with J gene TRBJ2-5; TRBD2 is a possible D gene (7 bases). CDR3 length equals 14 residues. The V gene's germline CDR1 is SGHNT and CDR2 YENEEA. V was shortened by 5 bases and J by 5 bases, with 15 bases between the two germline ends. CDR3 sequence reads: CASSMWTAGETQYF. The CDR3 coding sequence is TGTGCCAGCAGCATGTGGACAGCGGGGGAGACCCAGTACTTC.

The chain couples TRBV4-3 to TRBJ2-1; the match to TRBD2 covers 9 bases. The trim removed 1 base at V and 8 bases at J, leaving 12 bases unmatched. Germline V lookup: CDR1 LGHNA, CDR2 YSLEER. This CDR3 is 17 amino acids long. The CDR3 protein is CASSQGHAGGPMDEQFF. The CDR3, as DNA: TGCGCCAGCAGCCAAGGGCACGCGGGGGGGCCTATGGATGAGCAGTTCTTC.

This clone was detected only a few times. CDR3 nucleotide sequence: TGTGCCTGCACCACAGGGGGCTTTTATGAGACTGAAGCTTTCTTT. Translation gives CACTTGGFYETEAFF. The gene calls are TRBV30 and TRBJ1-1, with 9 nucleotides matching TRBD1. The CDR3 is 15 residues long. Germline V gene sequence: CDR1 GTSNPN, CDR2 SVGIG (reference sequence). V was clipped by 6 bases and J by 5 bases; unmatched bases: 13.

The rearrangement uses TRBV30 and TRBJ1-5, with unresolved D. Germline CDR1 GTSNPN, CDR2 SVGIG (reference sequence). Trimming left V 3 bases short and J 2 bases short, with 20 bases between. This CDR3 has 17 residues. CDR3 amino acids: CAWSSVNDRRGNQPQHF. CDR3 bases: TGTGCCTGGAGCTCCGTAAACGACCGTCGGGGCAATCAGCCCCAGCATTTT.

This chain uses TRBV30 with TRBJ2-3; 7 bases are a match to TRBD2. CDR3 length equals 16 residues. With 0 bases clipped from V and 2 bases from J, the junction kept 8 bases outside the gene matches. Germline V gives CDR1 GTSNPN, CDR2 SVGIG (reference sequence). CDR3 protein: CAWSVLASGITDTQYF. The CDR3, as DNA: TGTGCCTGGAGTGTACTGGCTAGCGGTATCACAGATACGCAGTATTTT.

CDR3 in DNA: TGTGCCAGCAGCTTCACAGGGGAGGAGACCCAGTACTTC. Amino acid sequence: CASSFTGEETQYF. V is TRBV7-9 and J is TRBJ2-5, with TRBD1 matching over 7 bases. V shed 3 bases and J 5 bases; nucleotides not matched to a gene: 3. CDR1 SEHNR and CDR2 FQNEAQ come from the germline V gene (reference sequence). This CDR3 is built from 13 residues.

This chain connects TRBV9 to TRBJ1-1, with 11 bases identical to TRBD1. V dropped 3 bases and J dropped 2; count of bases not matched to a gene: 9. CDR1 is SGDLS, CDR2 YYNGEE, per germline. CDR3 length: 17 amino acids. The CDR3 sequence is CASSAPRDRGANTEAFF. The CDR3 DNA reads TGTGCCAGCAGCGCACCTCGGGACAGGGGGGCTAACACTGAAGCTTTCTTT.

This clone occurred a few times. The chain combines TRBV6-5 with TRBJ1-1; 7 bases map to TRBD1. Germline CDR1 reads MNHEY; CDR2 reads SVGAGI. The junction had 5 bases not matched to a gene; V was cut back by 10 bases and J by 0 bases. CDR3 length: 13 amino acids. CDR3 protein: CATNRGVNTEAFF. CDR3 in DNA: TGTGCCACCAACAGGGGCGTGAACACTGAAGCTTTCTTT.

This chain links TRBV11-2 with TRBJ2-5; TRBD1 matches 10 bases. Germline lookup yields CDR1 SGHAT and CDR2 FQNNGV. This CDR3 spans 16 amino acids. Germline trimming cut 3 bases from V and 3 bases from J; bases unmatched to any gene: 7. The CDR3 here is CASSLGTGEWEETQYF. The CDR3 DNA sequence: TGTGCCAGCAGCTTGGGGACAGGGGAGTGGGAAGAGACCCAGTACTTC.

This chain connects TRBV2 to TRBJ1-2; D is undetermined. Germline CDR1 is SNHLY and CDR2 is FYNNEI. This CDR3 is 13 amino acids long. V was clipped by 2 bases and J by 4 bases, with 8 bases between them. This CDR3 is CASSELGSYGYTF. The CDR3, as DNA: TGTGCCAGCAGTGAACTCGGGAGCTATGGCTACACCTTC.

The chain is built from TRBV2 and TRBJ1-1; 7 nucleotides line up with TRBD1. V was clipped by 8 bases and J by 3 bases; unmatched bases: 6. Looked up from germline, CDR1 is SNHLY and CDR2 is FYNNEI. This CDR3 is built from 13 residues. CDR3 sequence reads: CASGRQGYTEAFF. For the CDR3, the DNA is TGTGCCAGCGGTAGACAGGGATACACTGAAGCTTTCTTT. Combining the CDR3 with reference TRBV2 and TRBJ1-1 gives the whole variable domain EPEVTQTPSHQVTQMGQEVILRCVPISNHLYFYWYRQILGQKVEFLVSFYNNEISEKSEIFDDQFSVERPDGSNFTLKIRSTKLEDSAMYFCASGRQGYTEAFFGQGTRLTVV.